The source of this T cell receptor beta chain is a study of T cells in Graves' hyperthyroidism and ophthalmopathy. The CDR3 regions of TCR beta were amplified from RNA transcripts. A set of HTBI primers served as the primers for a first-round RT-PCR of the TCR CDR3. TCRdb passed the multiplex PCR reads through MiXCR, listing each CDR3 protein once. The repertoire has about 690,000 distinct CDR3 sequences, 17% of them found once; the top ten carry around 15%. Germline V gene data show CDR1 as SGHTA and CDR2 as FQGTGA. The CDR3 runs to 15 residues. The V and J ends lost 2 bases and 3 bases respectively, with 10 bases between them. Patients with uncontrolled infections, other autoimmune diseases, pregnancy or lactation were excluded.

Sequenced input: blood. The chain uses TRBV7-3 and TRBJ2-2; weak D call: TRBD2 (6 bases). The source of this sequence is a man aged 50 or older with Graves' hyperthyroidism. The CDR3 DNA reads TGTGCCAGCAGCTTAGCGCGGGGCGACACCGGGGAGCTGTTTTTT. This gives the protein CASSLARGDTGELFF.